This T cell receptor beta chain was recovered during a study of sequential checkpoint blockade in melanoma (dated by TCRdb to between 2017 and 2020). Broadly, across the study: Patients were assigned by 1:1 randomization to either first-line nivolumab followed by ipilimumab (arm A) or ipilimumab followed by nivolumab (arm B). Maintenance nivolumab came after each of the two trial sequences. DNA from about 90 melanoma tumor samples collected before treatment underwent TCRbeta immunosequencing. About two dozen patients had matched tumor biopsies taken before treatment and at week 13, after single-agent nivolumab (arm A) or ipilimumab (arm B). Roughly 80% of the matched tumor biopsy pairs taken before and after treatment were from the same lesion. What the study reported, not specific to this receptor: Among patients in arm A, the nivolumab-first arm, pretreatment tumor TIL clonality was associated with response (P = .04). Small sample sizes and reduced statistical power limited the analyses of tumor T-cell fraction within each arm. Tumor T-cell fraction and clonality correlated with PD-L1 staining and CD8+ T-cell counts but not with mutational load. The model for predicting response that combines TCR metrics with mutation burden needs to be validated in larger, independent patient cohorts. Clinical benefit was about 30 times more likely to be achieved by patients whose tumor T-cell fraction and clonality increased by week 13.

The CDR3 goes from the cysteine to the phenylalanine over 15 residues. Only the CDR3 part of the read is kept: 45 bases, read in frame from the first base. The immunoSEQ Assay was used to immunosequence TCRbeta CDR3 regions from genomic DNA. Before high-throughput sequencing, the genomic DNA was amplified using bias-controlled multiplex PCR. From the authors' description of their analysis: To quantify the absolute abundance of each unique TCRbeta CDR3 region, the sequences were collapsed and filtered. Clonality, defined as 1 minus Pielou's evenness, was calculated using productive rearrangements only. Tumor T-cell fraction was calculated by normalizing TCRbeta template counts to usable DNA, which was estimated from several housekeeping genes. Clones with significantly greater frequencies in on-treatment versus baseline samples were identified using a previously published method. Here the immuneACCESS table is served through TCRdb, limited to in-frame sequences with V and J called. Missing clones are a known gap in these copies; in checked studies unresolved V genes cover under half, and the rest lacks a known reason. V, J and clone size derive from that table, while D and trimming were established from the DNA sequence. In all, the sample holds approximately 5,600 clones, and about 32% of those were seen once. 8.5% to 14% of the sample comes from the top ten.

In light of the paper, this sample's treatment or condition label describes: randomized to nivolumab then ipilimumab (arm A) or the reverse (arm B). None of the patients in the trial had previously been given DNA-damaging chemotherapy. CheckMate 064, a randomized, open-label phase II trial of sequential checkpoint blockade, was the source of the samples, all of which came from patients with melanoma. Tumor TCR sequencing used genomic DNA from formalin-fixed paraffin-embedded (FFPE) tissue samples. Details on this clone: Its recognized antigen is unknown. No quality values exist for individual bases; no much larger clone is one base distant.

This receptor was obtained from a human donor with melanoma. Sequencing was performed on tumor tissue (inferred from file names), taken from a patient given nivolumab and ipilimumab in sequence. The V gene is TRBV1 and the J gene is TRBJ1-3. TRBV1 is a pseudogene segment. The nucleotides are TGCGCCAGCAGCCAAGATCCCGACTCTGGAAACACCATATATTTT. This yields the protein CASSQDPDSGNTIYF.